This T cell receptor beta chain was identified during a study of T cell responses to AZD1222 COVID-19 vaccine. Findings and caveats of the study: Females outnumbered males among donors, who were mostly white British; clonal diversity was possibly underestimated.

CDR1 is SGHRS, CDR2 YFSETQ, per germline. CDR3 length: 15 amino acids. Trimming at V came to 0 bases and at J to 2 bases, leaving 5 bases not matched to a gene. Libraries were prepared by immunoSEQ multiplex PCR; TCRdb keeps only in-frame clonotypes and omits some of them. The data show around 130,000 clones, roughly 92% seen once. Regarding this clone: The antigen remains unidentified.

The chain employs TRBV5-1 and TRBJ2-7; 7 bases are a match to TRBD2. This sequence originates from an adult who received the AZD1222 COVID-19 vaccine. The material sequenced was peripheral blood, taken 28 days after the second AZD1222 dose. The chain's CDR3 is CASSLEPSGTYEQYF. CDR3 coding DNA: TGCGCCAGCAGCTTGGAACCTAGCGGAACCTACGAGCAGTACTTC.